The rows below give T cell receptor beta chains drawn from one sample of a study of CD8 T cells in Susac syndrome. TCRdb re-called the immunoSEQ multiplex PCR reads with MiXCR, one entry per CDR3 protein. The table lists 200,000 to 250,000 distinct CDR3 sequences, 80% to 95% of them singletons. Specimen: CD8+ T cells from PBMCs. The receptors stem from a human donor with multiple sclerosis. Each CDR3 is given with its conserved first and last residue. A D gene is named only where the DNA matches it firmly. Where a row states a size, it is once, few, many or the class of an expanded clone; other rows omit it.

CDR3nt: TGTGCCAGCAGCGTAGCAGCAGGGGGGACTGAAGCTTTCTTT; CDR3aa: CASSVAAGGTEAFF; abundance: NA; j_gene: TRBJ1-1; d_gene: TRBD1; v_gene: TRBV9
CDR3nt: TGTGCCAGCAGTGAACGGGGGATCACCTACGAGCAGTACTTC; CDR3aa: CASSERGITYEQYF; abundance: NA; j_gene: TRBJ2-7; d_gene: NA; v_gene: TRBV6-1
CDR3nt: TGTGCCAGTGAACAGGGTACGGAAAACATTCAGTACTTC; CDR3aa: CASEQGTENIQYF; abundance: NA; j_gene: TRBJ2-4; d_gene: NA; v_gene: TRBV13
CDR3nt: TGTGCCAGCAGCCCACGGATAGCAGATTCCACAGATACGCAGTATTTT; CDR3aa: CASSPRIADSTDTQYF; abundance: once; j_gene: TRBJ2-3; d_gene: NA; v_gene: TRBV9
CDR3nt: TGTGCCAGTCAAGCGGGGCCCTACTCCTACAATGAGCAGTTCTTC; CDR3aa: CASQAGPYSYNEQFF; abundance: NA; j_gene: TRBJ2-1; d_gene: TRBD2; v_gene: TRBV7-2
CDR3nt: TGTGCCAGCAGCCGGAGGGGCGAATCGGTTTTTTTGGATACGCAGTATTTT; CDR3aa: CASSRRGESVFLDTQYF; abundance: NA; j_gene: TRBJ2-3; d_gene: NA; v_gene: TRBV3-1
CDR3nt: TGCGCCAGCAGCTCTTCCCCTAGACTAGCGGGAGGCTACGAGCAGTACTTC; CDR3aa: CASSSSPRLAGGYEQYF; abundance: NA; j_gene: TRBJ2-7; d_gene: TRBD2; v_gene: TRBV5-1
CDR3nt: TGTGCCAGCAGCTCTGATGACGGATCCCCTGTTGGAAACACCATATATTTT; CDR3aa: CASSSDDGSPVGNTIYF; abundance: NA; j_gene: TRBJ1-3; d_gene: NA; v_gene: TRBV13
CDR3nt: TGTGCCAGCAGCCAAGATCCCGTAATAGCGGTAGGGACCGGGGAGCTGTTTTTT; CDR3aa: CASSQDPVIAVGTGELFF; abundance: NA; j_gene: TRBJ2-2; d_gene: NA; v_gene: TRBV14
CDR3nt: TGTGCCAGCAGGTTCTCGGGGACTGAAGCTTTCTTT; CDR3aa: CASRFSGTEAFF; abundance: NA; j_gene: TRBJ1-1; d_gene: NA; v_gene: TRBV7-9
CDR3nt: TGCGCCAGCAACCCAACTACGATTCTCACCTACGAGCAGTACTTC; CDR3aa: CASNPTTILTYEQYF; abundance: NA; j_gene: TRBJ2-7; d_gene: NA; v_gene: TRBV23-1
CDR3nt: TGTGCCAGCAGTCCGGAACCTAGCGGGAGCTACGAGCAGTACTTC; CDR3aa: CASSPEPSGSYEQYF; abundance: NA; j_gene: TRBJ2-7; d_gene: TRBD2; v_gene: TRBV2
CDR3nt: TGTGCCAGCACCTATATGAACACTGAAGCTTTCTTT; CDR3aa: CASTYMNTEAFF; abundance: NA; j_gene: TRBJ1-1; d_gene: NA; v_gene: TRBV7-9
CDR3nt: TGTGCCAGCAGCTTCGACGGAGGATACGAGCAGTACTTC; CDR3aa: CASSFDGGYEQYF; abundance: NA; j_gene: TRBJ2-7; d_gene: NA; v_gene: TRBV5-6
CDR3nt: TGTGCCAGCAGCCCCCACAGGGCGTCCTACAATGAGCAGTTCTTC; CDR3aa: CASSPHRASYNEQFF; abundance: NA; j_gene: TRBJ2-1; d_gene: NA; v_gene: TRBV9
CDR3nt: TGTGCCAGCAGTACAAGCCTAGTTCCCGCTCACTTCCAACCTCAACATACGCAGTATTTT; CDR3aa: CASSTSLVPAHFQPQHTQYF; abundance: NA; j_gene: TRBJ2-3; d_gene: NA; v_gene: TRBV6-1
CDR3nt: TGTGCCAGCAGTTTATGGGGGCAGGCGAACTATGGCTACACCTTC; CDR3aa: CASSLWGQANYGYTF; abundance: NA; j_gene: TRBJ1-2; d_gene: NA; v_gene: TRBV12-3/TRBV12-4
CDR3nt: TGTGCCAGCAGCCCCCAAGACAGGGGGCTGGGCGGGGAGCTGTTTTTT; CDR3aa: CASSPQDRGLGGELFF; abundance: NA; j_gene: TRBJ2-2; d_gene: TRBD1; v_gene: TRBV9
CDR3nt: TGTGCCAGCAGCCAATTATGGGGGCTGGACTACGAGCAGTACTTC; CDR3aa: CASSQLWGLDYEQYF; abundance: NA; j_gene: TRBJ2-7; d_gene: NA; v_gene: TRBV3-1
CDR3nt: TGTGCCAGCAGCCCCGAGGGGAGCAATCAGCCCCAGCATTTT; CDR3aa: CASSPEGSNQPQHF; abundance: NA; j_gene: TRBJ1-5; d_gene: NA; v_gene: TRBV9
CDR3nt: TGTGCCAGCAGCTTAACAGGCGGTGGGGCCAACGTCCTGACTTTC; CDR3aa: CASSLTGGGANVLTF; abundance: many; j_gene: TRBJ2-6; d_gene: NA; v_gene: TRBV7-9
CDR3nt: TGCAGCGTTAGCGGGGGAAGCTCCTACGAGCAGTACTTC; CDR3aa: CSVSGGSSYEQYF; abundance: NA; j_gene: TRBJ2-7; d_gene: TRBD2; v_gene: TRBV29-1
CDR3nt: TGTGCCAGCAGCCCCAACAGGGGGCGGATCTATGGCTACACCTTC; CDR3aa: CASSPNRGRIYGYTF; abundance: NA; j_gene: TRBJ1-2; d_gene: TRBD1; v_gene: TRBV7-8
CDR3nt: TGTGCCAGCAGTCCGGGGAAGGGACAGAGTAATGAAAAACTGTTTTTT; CDR3aa: CASSPGKGQSNEKLFF; abundance: NA; j_gene: TRBJ1-4; d_gene: TRBD1; v_gene: TRBV2
CDR3nt: TGCGCCAGCAGCCAACAAGGGGCCAACGTCCTGACTTTC; CDR3aa: CASSQQGANVLTF; abundance: NA; j_gene: TRBJ2-6; d_gene: NA; v_gene: TRBV4-1
CDR3nt: TGTGCCAGCAGTTTGTCCGGGAGGGCCGGATACGGCACAGATACGCAGTATTTT; CDR3aa: CASSLSGRAGYGTDTQYF; abundance: NA; j_gene: TRBJ2-3; d_gene: TRBD2; v_gene: TRBV12-3/TRBV12-4
CDR3nt: TGTGCCAGCAGCCAAGAAACCAGGGGAGCGTCTGGGGCCAACGTCCTGACTTTC; CDR3aa: CASSQETRGASGANVLTF; abundance: NA; j_gene: TRBJ2-6; d_gene: NA; v_gene: TRBV3-1